The 5 T cell receptor beta chains below come from one sample, sequenced in a study of blood T cells in healthy people across ages. Primers used in a second PCR of about 7 to 11 cycles were a sample-barcoded 5' primer and a J-beta primer mix. From the 5' RACE reads, TCRdb called clonotypes with MiXCR, one entry per CDR3 protein. The sample consists of 590,000 or so distinct CDR3 sequences, approximately 30% of them appearing once. The sequenced sample consisted of blood. The receptors here all came from a woman of 80 years or more in good health.

This clonotype was seen at least ten times. The rearrangement joins TRBV20-1 to TRBJ1-1, with no clear D. The CDR3 is made up of 14 amino acids. Germline V CDR1 and CDR2: DFQATT, SNEGSKA (reference sequence). V lost 3 bases and J 2 bases, leaving 13 bases between the germline ends. The CDR3 reads CSASHWNGNTEAFF. The CDR3 coding sequence is TGCAGTGCTAGCCACTGGAATGGCAACACTGAAGCTTTCTTT.

This clonotype occurred many times. The V gene is TRBV7-2, the J gene TRBJ2-3, with 9 bases fitting TRBD1. This CDR3 is built from 16 residues. Germline V gene sequence: CDR1 SGHTA, CDR2 FQGNSA. V dropped 2 bases and J dropped 1; count of bases not matched to a gene: 4. CDR3 sequence (DNA): TGTGCCAGCAGCTTACCACAGGGGGCACGCACAGATACGCAGTATTTT. This sequence encodes CASSLPQGARTDTQYF.

In its sample, this clonotype was seen a few times. This rearrangement joins TRBV7-6 to TRBJ2-1; no reliable D call. The DNA matches TRBJ2-7 better at its end, which makes the J call doubtful. The germline V gene encodes CDR1 SGHVS and CDR2 FNYEAQ. CDR3 size: 15 residues. The CDR3 DNA sequence: TGTGCCAGCAGCTCCGCCCCGGGCTCCTACAATGAGCAGTACTTC. Translated: CASSSAPGSYNEQYF.

This clonotype was counted between two and nine times. The J gene is TRBJ1-1, the V gene TRBV11-2, with D possibly TRBD1 on 5 matching bases. V was cut by 1 base and J by 1 base, with 10 bases left in between. Germline V lookup: CDR1 SGHAT, CDR2 FQNNGV. CDR3 length: 15 amino acids. The CDR3 bases are TGTGCCAGCAGCTTAGGGGGGTACGGGAACACTGAAGCTTTCTTT. Its protein product is CASSLGGYGNTEAFF.

The chain employs TRBV9 and TRBJ2-1, with 10 bases fitting TRBD2. With V trimmed by 2 bases and J by 11 bases, 10 bases remained unmatched. Germline CDR1 reads SGDLS; CDR2 reads YYNGEE. CDR3 length: 15 amino acids. CDR3 in amino acids: CASSVRASGGGKQFF. The DNA of the CDR3 is TGTGCCAGCAGCGTTAGGGCTAGCGGGGGTGGTAAGCAGTTCTTC. The full variable domain, its missing parts supplied by reference TRBV9 and TRBJ2-1, is DSGVTQTPKHLITATGQRVTLRCSPRSGDLSVYWYQQSLDQGLQFLIQYYNGEERAKGNILERFSAQQFPDLHSELNLSSLELGDSALYFCASSVRASGGGKQFFGPGTRLTVL.